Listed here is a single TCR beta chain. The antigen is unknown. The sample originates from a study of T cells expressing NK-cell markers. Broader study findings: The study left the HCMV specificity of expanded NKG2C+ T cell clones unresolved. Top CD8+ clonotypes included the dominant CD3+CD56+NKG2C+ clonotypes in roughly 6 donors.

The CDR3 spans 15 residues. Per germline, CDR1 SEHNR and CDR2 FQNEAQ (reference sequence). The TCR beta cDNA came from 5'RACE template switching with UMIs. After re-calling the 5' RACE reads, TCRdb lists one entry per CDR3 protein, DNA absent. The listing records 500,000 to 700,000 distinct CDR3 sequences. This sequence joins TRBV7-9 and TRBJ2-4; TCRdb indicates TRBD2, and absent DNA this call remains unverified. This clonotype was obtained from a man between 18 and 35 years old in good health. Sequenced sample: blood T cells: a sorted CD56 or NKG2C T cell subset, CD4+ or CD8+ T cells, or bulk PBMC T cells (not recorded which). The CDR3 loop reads CASSFGLAGGNIQYF.